These T cell receptor beta chains were read from a single sample in a study of identical twins. Each CDR3 protein is one row after TCRdb ran MiXCR on the 5' RACE reads. The table lists 450,000 or so distinct CDR3 sequences, 12% to 15% of them singletons. This same sample was also taken into another study, of yellow fever vaccine responses in identical twins.

Sequenced: CD4+ T cells sorted from blood. These receptor sequences come from a woman aged 18-29 years in good health. Each CDR3 is given with its conserved first and last residue. A D gene is named only where the DNA matches it firmly. The size of a clone is reported for some rows only, either as once, few or many, or as a class for expanded clones.

V gene	J gene	D gene	clone size	CDR3 protein	CDR3 DNA
TRBV11-2	TRBJ2-3	.	few	CASSSMPGPADTQYF	TGTGCCAGCAGCTCCATGCCGGGCCCGGCAGATACGCAGTATTTT
TRBV5-1	TRBJ2-7	.	.	CASSFTGVLYEQYF	TGCGCCAGCAGCTTCACGGGTGTACTCTACGAGCAGTACTTC
TRBV12-3/TRBV12-4	TRBJ2-2	TRBD2	many	CASSAVPGGRDTGELFF	TGTGCCAGCAGTGCCGTCCCGGGAGGTCGCGACACCGGGGAGCTGTTTTTT
TRBV27	TRBJ2-1	TRBD2	many	CARPPGLAGGPHEQFF	TGTGCCAGACCCCCGGGACTAGCGGGAGGGCCCCATGAGCAGTTCTTC
TRBV7-7	TRBJ2-1	.	few	CASSLTSGTEQFF	TGTGCTAGCAGCTTAACGTCAGGGACTGAGCAGTTCTTC
TRBV5-6	TRBJ2-7	TRBD2	.	CASSLESGRLTYEQYF	TGTGCCAGCAGCTTGGAAAGCGGGAGGCTGACCTACGAGCAGTACTTC
TRBV18	TRBJ2-7	TRBD1	.	CASSPRGSVYEQYF	TGTGCCAGCTCACCCAGGGGGTCGGTCTACGAGCAGTACTTC
TRBV24-1	TRBJ2-2	.	few	CATSIQGTGELFF	TGTGCCACCAGCATCCAGGGGACCGGGGAGCTGTTTTTT
TRBV20-1	TRBJ2-1	.	.	CSARVVGRSSGRNYNEQFF	TGCAGTGCTAGAGTCGTAGGACGGTCTTCTGGGCGAAACTACAATGAGCAGTTCTTC
TRBV6-5	TRBJ2-1	.	few	CASRPAGEQFF	TGTGCCAGCAGGCCCGCAGGGGAGCAGTTCTTC
TRBV18	TRBJ2-4	TRBD2	once	CASSPPTSGDVRYF	TGTGCCAGCTCACCGCCGACTAGCGGAGACGTGCGCTACTTC
TRBV27	TRBJ2-7	.	few	CASSYPAKGSYEQYF	TGTGCCAGCAGTTACCCGGCGAAGGGGTCCTACGAGCAGTACTTC
TRBV18	TRBJ2-1	.	.	CASSPDSQAYNEQFF	TGTGCCAGCTCACCGGATAGCCAGGCTTACAATGAGCAGTTCTTC
TRBV28	TRBJ2-3	TRBD1	.	CASSEQGAPVDTQYF	TGTGCCAGCAGTGAACAGGGGGCGCCGGTGGATACGCAGTATTTT
TRBV24-1	TRBJ1-1	.	.	CATKAGTKGDTEAFF	TGTGCCACCAAAGCGGGTACGAAGGGTGATACTGAAGCTTTCTTT
TRBV28	TRBJ2-1	TRBD1	few	CASSAYRGNEQFF	TGTGCCAGCAGTGCCTACAGGGGGAATGAGCAGTTCTTC
TRBV6-2/TRBV6-3	TRBJ2-1	TRBD2	few	CASSYSRGTLAGGPNNEQFF	TGTGCCAGCAGTTACAGCCGCGGCACCCTAGCGGGAGGGCCTAACAATGAGCAGTTCTTC
TRBV5-1	TRBJ2-3	.	few	CASSTGHSVGTDTQYF	TGCGCCAGCAGCACCGGTCATTCGGTGGGCACAGATACGCAGTATTTT
TRBV15	TRBJ2-7	TRBD2	many	CATTREAGGPHEQYF	TGTGCCACCACCAGAGAAGCGGGAGGGCCACACGAGCAGTACTTC
TRBV29-1	TRBJ1-1	TRBD1	.	CSVDGTGDTNTEAFF	TGCAGCGTCGATGGGACAGGTGATACGAACACTGAAGCTTTCTTT
TRBV6-1	TRBJ2-2	TRBD2	.	CASSQTSGVVTGELFF	TGTGCCAGCAGTCAGACTAGCGGGGTCGTTACCGGGGAGCTGTTTTTT
TRBV20-1	TRBJ2-6	.	.	CSAAQGTGANVLTF	TGCAGTGCTGCCCAGGGGACTGGGGCCAACGTCCTGACTTTC
TRBV5-1	TRBJ1-6	.	few	CASSLASNSPLHF	TGCGCCAGCAGCTTGGCCAGCAATTCACCCCTCCACTTT
TRBV4-2	TRBJ2-7	.	few	CASSQEVNRGRDSYEQYF	TGTGCCAGCAGCCAAGAAGTGAACCGGGGCAGAGACTCCTACGAGCAGTACTTC
TRBV14	TRBJ2-2	.	few	CASSPRLGAVTGELFF	TGTGCCAGCAGCCCCCGACTAGGAGCCGTGACCGGGGAGCTGTTTTTT
TRBV12-3/TRBV12-4	TRBJ2-2	TRBD2	many	CASSATSASDTGELFF	TGTGCCAGCAGTGCAACTAGCGCGTCGGACACCGGGGAGCTGTTTTTT
TRBV20-1	TRBJ2-1	.	few	CSQTIEGAYNEQFF	TGCAGTCAGACGATCGAGGGGGCCTACAATGAGCAGTTCTTC
TRBV29-1	TRBJ2-3	TRBD2	.	CSVTDLGTSGATDTQYF	TGCAGCGTGACAGACCTTGGGACTAGCGGAGCCACAGATACGCAGTATTTT
TRBV2	TRBJ2-7	.	few	CASSAVEQYF	TGTGCCAGCAGTGCCGTCGAGCAGTACTTC
TRBV20-1	TRBJ2-1	TRBD2	.	CSARVSGRAVGEQFF	TGCAGTGCTAGAGTTAGCGGGAGGGCCGTGGGTGAGCAGTTCTTC
TRBV15	TRBJ2-5	.	.	CATSRDRGEKETQYF	TGTGCCACCAGCAGAGATCGCGGCGAAAAAGAGACCCAGTACTTC
TRBV7-2	TRBJ2-1	TRBD2	.	CASSYSGRVRSYNEQFF	TGTGCCAGCAGCTATAGCGGGAGAGTGAGATCCTACAATGAGCAGTTCTTC
TRBV7-9	TRBJ1-1	.	.	CASSSQSGDTEAFF	TGTGCCAGCAGCTCTCAGTCTGGGGACACTGAAGCTTTCTTT
TRBV7-6	TRBJ2-5	TRBD1	few	CASSPRQGGQETQYF	TGTGCCAGCAGCCCTAGACAGGGTGGTCAAGAGACCCAGTACTTC
TRBV29-1	TRBJ2-1	TRBD2	few	CSVPTGLAGVFFF	TGCAGCGTACCAACCGGGCTAGCGGGAGTCTTTTTCTTC